This TCR beta chain was recovered during a study of a mutant IDH1 vaccine in newly diagnosed glioma. This CDR3 is 15 amino acids long. Between the trimmed V and J ends, which lost 6 bases and 4 bases, there was a span of 17 bases. Germline CDR1 is LNHDA and CDR2 is SQIVND (reference sequence). Time point noted: week 35, safety follow-up. Every vaccination contained 300 ug of the mutant IDH1 20-mer peptide and was paired with topical imiquimod. This clone is a singleton in its sample. Its antigen is unidentified. Profiled with immunoSEQ multiplex PCR; TCRdb holds only in-frame clones, not every one. Of tens of thousands of clones listed, about 87% are singletons.

This clonotype was obtained from a man aged 30-40 years with glioma. Source: PBMCs, taken from a glioma patient whose treatment included an IDH1 peptide vaccine. The chain joins TRBV19 to TRBJ2-3, with D perhaps TRBD2 (6 bases). This CDR3 reads CASSLPGGDPDTQYF. The DNA of the CDR3 is TGTGCCAGTAGCCTACCCGGCGGGGATCCAGATACGCAGTATTTT.